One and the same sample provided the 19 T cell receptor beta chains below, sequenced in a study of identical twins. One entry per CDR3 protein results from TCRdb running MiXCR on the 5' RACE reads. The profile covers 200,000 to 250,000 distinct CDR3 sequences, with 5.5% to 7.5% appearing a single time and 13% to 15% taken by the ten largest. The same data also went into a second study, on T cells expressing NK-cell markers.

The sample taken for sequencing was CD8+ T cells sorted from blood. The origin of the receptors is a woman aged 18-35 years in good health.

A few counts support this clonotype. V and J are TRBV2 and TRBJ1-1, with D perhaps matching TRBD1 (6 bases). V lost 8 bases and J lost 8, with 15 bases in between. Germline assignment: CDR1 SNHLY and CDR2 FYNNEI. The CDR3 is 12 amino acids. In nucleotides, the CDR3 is TGTGCCAGCCTGACCGGACAGAACGAAGCTTTCTTT. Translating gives CASLTGQNEAFF.

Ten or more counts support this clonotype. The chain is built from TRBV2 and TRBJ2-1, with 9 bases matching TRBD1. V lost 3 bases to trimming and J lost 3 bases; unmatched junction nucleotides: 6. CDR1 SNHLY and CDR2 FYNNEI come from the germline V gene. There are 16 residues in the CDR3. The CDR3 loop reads CASSESGTGSYNEQFF. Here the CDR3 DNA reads TGTGCCAGCAGTGAGAGTGGGACAGGGAGCTACAATGAGCAGTTCTTC.

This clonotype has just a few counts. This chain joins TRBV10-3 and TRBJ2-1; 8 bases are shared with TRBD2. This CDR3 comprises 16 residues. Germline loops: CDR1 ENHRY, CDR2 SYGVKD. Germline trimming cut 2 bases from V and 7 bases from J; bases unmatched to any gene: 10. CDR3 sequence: CAISETRSGSLNEQFF. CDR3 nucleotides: TGTGCCATCAGTGAGACCCGAAGCGGGAGTCTAAATGAGCAGTTCTTC.

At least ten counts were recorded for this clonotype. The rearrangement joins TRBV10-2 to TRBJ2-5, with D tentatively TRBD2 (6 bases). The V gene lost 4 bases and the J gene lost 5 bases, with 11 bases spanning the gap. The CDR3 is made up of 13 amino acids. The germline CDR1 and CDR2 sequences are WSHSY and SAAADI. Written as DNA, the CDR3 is TGCGCCAGCAGTGTGCGGGACGGTGAGACCCAGTACTTC. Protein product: CASSVRDGETQYF.

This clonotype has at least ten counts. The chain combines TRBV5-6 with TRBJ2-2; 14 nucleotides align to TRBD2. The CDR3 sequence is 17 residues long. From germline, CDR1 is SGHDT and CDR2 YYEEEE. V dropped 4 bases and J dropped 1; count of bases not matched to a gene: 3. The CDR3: CASSRTSGGLNTGELFF. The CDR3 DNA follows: TGTGCCAGCAGCCGGACTAGCGGGGGGTTGAACACCGGGGAGCTGTTTTTT.

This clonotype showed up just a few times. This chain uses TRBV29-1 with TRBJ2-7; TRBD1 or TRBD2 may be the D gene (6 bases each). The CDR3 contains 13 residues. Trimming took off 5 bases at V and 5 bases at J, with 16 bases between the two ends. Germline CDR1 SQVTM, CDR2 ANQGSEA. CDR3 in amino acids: CSVRRGGTNEQYF. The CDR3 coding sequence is TGCAGCGTTCGCAGGGGAGGAACCAACGAGCAGTACTTC.

CDR3 sequence: CASSFLDLSYEQYF. The DNA of the CDR3 is TGTGCCAGCAGCTTCTTGGACTTAAGCTACGAGCAGTACTTC. The chain has TRBV7-9 and TRBJ2-7; possibly TRBD2 for D (5 bases). Germline V gene data show CDR1 as SEHNR and CDR2 as FQNEAQ (reference sequence). CDR3 length: 14 residues. Trimming took off 3 bases at V and 3 bases at J, with 12 bases between the two ends.

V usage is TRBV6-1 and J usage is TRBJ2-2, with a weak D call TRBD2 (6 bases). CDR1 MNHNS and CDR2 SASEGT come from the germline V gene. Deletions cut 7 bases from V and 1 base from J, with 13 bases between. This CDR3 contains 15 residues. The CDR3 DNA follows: TGTGCCAGCAACGGGGGTGATCTGAACACCGGGGAGCTGTTTTTT. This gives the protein CASNGGDLNTGELFF.

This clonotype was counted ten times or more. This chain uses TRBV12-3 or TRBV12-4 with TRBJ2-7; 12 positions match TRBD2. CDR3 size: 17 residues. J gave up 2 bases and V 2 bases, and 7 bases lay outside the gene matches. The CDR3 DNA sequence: TGTGCCAGCAGTTTACGGCGGCTAGCGGGAGGGCCCTACGAGCAGTACTTC. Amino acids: CASSLRRLAGGPYEQYF.

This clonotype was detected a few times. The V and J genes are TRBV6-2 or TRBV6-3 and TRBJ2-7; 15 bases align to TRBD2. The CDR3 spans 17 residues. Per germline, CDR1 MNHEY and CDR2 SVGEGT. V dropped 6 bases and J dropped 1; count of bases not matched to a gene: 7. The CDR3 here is CASSPLGLAGGSYEQYF. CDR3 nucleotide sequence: TGTGCCAGCAGCCCACTGGGACTAGCGGGAGGATCCTACGAGCAGTACTTC.

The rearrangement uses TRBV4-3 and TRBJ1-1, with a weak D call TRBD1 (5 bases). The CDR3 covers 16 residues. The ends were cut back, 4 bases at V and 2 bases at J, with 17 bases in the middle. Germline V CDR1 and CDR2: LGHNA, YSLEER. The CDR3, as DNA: TGCGCCAGCAGCCCAACGACTCTGACAGATAACACTGAAGCTTTCTTT. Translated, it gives CASSPTTLTDNTEAFF.

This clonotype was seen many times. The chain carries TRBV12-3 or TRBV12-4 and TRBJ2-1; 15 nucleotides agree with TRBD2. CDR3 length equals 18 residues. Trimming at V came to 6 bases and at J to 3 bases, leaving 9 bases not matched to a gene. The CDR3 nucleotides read TGTGCCAGCAGGGGCGGACTAGCGGGGGGGCCCCGCTACAATGAGCAGTTCTTC. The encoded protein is CASRGGLAGGPRYNEQFF.

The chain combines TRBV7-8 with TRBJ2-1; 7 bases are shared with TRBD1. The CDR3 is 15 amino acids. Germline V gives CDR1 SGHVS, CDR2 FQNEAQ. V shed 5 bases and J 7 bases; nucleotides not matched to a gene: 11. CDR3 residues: CASSPLTGPRNEQFF. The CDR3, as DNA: TGTGCCAGCAGCCCCTTGACAGGGCCTAGGAATGAGCAGTTCTTC.

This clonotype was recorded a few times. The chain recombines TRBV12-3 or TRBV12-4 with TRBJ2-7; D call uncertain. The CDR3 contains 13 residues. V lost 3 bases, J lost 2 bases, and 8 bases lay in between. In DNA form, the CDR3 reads TGTGCCAGCAGTTTTATCTTAACCTACGAGCAGTACTTC. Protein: CASSFILTYEQYF.

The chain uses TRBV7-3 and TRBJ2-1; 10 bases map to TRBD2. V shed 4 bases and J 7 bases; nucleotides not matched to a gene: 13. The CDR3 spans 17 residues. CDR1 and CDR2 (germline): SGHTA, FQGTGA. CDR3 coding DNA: TGTGCCAGCAGCTCTGCCCCGGGCAGGACTAGCGGTAATGAGCAGTTCTTC. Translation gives CASSSAPGRTSGNEQFF.

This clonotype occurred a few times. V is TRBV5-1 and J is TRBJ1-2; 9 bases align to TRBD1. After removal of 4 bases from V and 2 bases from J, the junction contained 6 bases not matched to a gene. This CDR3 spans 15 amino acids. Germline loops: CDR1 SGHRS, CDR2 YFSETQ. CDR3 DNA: TGCGCCAGCAGCGACCGGGACAGGGTCAACTATGGCTACACCTTC. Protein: CASSDRDRVNYGYTF. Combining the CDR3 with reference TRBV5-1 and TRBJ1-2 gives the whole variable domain KAGVTQTPRYLIKTRGQQVTLSCSPISGHRSVSWYQQTPGQGLQFLFEYFSETQRNKGNFPGRFSGRQFSNSRSEMNVSTLELGDSALYLCASSDRDRVNYGYTFGSGTRLTVV.

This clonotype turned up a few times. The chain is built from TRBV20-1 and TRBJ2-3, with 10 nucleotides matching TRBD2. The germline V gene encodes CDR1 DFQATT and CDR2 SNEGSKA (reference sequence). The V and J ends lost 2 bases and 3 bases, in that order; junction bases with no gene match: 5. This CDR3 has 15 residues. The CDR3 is CSARILAGETDTQYF. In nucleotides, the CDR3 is TGCAGTGCTAGAATCCTAGCGGGAGAAACAGATACGCAGTATTTT.

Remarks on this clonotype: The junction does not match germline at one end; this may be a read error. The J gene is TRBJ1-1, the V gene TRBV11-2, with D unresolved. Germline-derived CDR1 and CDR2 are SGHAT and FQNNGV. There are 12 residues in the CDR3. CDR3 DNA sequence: TGTACCAGCAGCCCGAGGGCTACTGAAGCTTTCTTT. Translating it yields CTSSPRATEAFF.

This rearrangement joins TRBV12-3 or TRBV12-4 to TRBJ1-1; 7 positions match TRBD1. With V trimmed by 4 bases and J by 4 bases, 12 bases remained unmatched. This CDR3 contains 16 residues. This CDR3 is CASSYLPQGLGTEAFF. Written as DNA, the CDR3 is TGTGCCAGCAGTTACCTCCCACAGGGGCTGGGCACTGAAGCTTTCTTT.